Described below is a single TCR beta chain sequence and its context. The antigen is unknown. Newly diagnosed patients aged 18 to 65 had hyperthyroidism of under 2 months' duration. Diagnosis rested on symptoms, serum thyroxine and TRAb, thyroid ultrasound, and orbital computed tomography. V was clipped by 8 bases and J by 0 bases, with 13 bases between them. The CDR3 covers 14 residues. The germline CDR1 and CDR2 sequences are PRHDT and FYEKMQ (reference sequence). This record belongs to a study of T cells in Graves' hyperthyroidism and ophthalmopathy. General study results and limits: Most clonotypes expanded in thyroid above 0.001 were likewise present in blood.

Regions amplified from RNA transcripts were the TCR beta CDR3 regions. HTBI primers were used for first-round RT-PCR of the TCR CDR3. MiXCR, run by TCRdb on the multiplex PCR reads, gives a single entry per CDR3 protein. This sample carries 750,000 to 950,000 distinct CDR3 sequences, about 38% of them seen once, and the ten largest clones take around 9.3%. The sample comprised blood. The V and J genes are TRBV13 and TRBJ1-1; D unclear. This clonotype was sampled from a man aged 18 to 29 with Graves' hyperthyroidism. The CDR3 spells CASAKITLNTEAFF. The CDR3 bases are TGTGCCAGCGCCAAAATTACCTTGAACACTGAAGCTTTCTTT.